Listed below are T cell receptor beta chains from one sample, sequenced in a study of siplizumab effects on memory and regulatory T cells. Produced via immunoSEQ multiplex PCR; TCRdb's table is partial and in-frame only. The profile covers about 100,000 clones, with about 95% appearing a single time and 1% to 1.5% taken by the ten largest. Sequencing input: non-Treg CD4+ T cells sorted from blood. Source of these receptors: a human donor in good health. The CDR3 runs from the conserved cysteine through the conserved F or W. A D gene is named only where the DNA matches it firmly. Where a row states a size, it is once, few, many or the class of an expanded clone; other rows omit it.

NA	TRBV5-4	TRBJ2-4	NA	CASSFGGGAKNIQYF	TGTGCCAGCAGCTTTGGAGGTGGCGCCAAAAACATTCAGTACTTC
NA	TRBV15	TRBJ2-7	NA	CATSRDLLASDEQYF	TGTGCCACCAGCAGAGATCTCTTGGCTAGCGACGAGCAGTACTTC
NA	TRBV10-3	TRBJ2-7	TRBD2	CATKGLAGVGEQYF	TGTGCCACCAAAGGACTAGCGGGAGTGGGCGAGCAGTACTTC
NA	TRBV19	TRBJ1-1	NA	CASSMKGGGDTEAFF	TGTGCCAGTAGTATGAAGGGGGGTGGGGACACTGAAGCTTTCTTT
NA	TRBV5-1	TRBJ2-5	NA	CASSLGTILGEETQYF	TGCGCCAGCAGCTTGGGAACGATTCTAGGCGAGGAGACCCAGTACTTC
NA	TRBV11-2	TRBJ2-2	TRBD1	CASSLGRGQGMITGELFF	TGTGCCAGCAGCTTAGGGCGAGGACAGGGTATGATCACCGGGGAGCTGTTTTTT
NA	TRBV29-1	TRBJ2-3	TRBD2	CSVEEGAGGSAGTDTQYF	TGCAGCGTTGAAGAAGGGGCGGGAGGGTCGGCGGGCACAGATACGCAGTATTTT
NA	TRBV29-1	TRBJ2-7	TRBD2	CSVERLAGEQYF	TGCAGCGTTGAACGACTAGCTGGTGAGCAGTACTTC
NA	TRBV19	TRBJ1-4	NA	CASSITGSTNEKLFF	TGTGCCAGTAGTATTACAGGGTCTACTAATGAAAAACTGTTTTTT
NA	TRBV19	TRBJ1-1	NA	CATSPVRNTEAFF	TGTGCCACGAGTCCGGTTCGGAACACTGAAGCTTTCTTT
NA	TRBV5-5	TRBJ1-5	NA	CASSLQPWGRGDQPQHF	TGTGCCAGCAGCTTGCAACCTTGGGGACGAGGGGATCAGCCCCAGCATTTT
NA	TRBV6-1	TRBJ2-2	NA	CASRGGLTGELFF	TGTGCCAGCCGGGGTGGACTCACCGGGGAGCTGTTTTTT
once	TRBV7-9	TRBJ2-7	TRBD2	CASSHDRGGSYEQYF	TGTGCCAGCAGCCACGACCGGGGGGGCTCCTACGAGCAGTACTTC
NA	TRBV6-1	TRBJ1-5	TRBD1	CASSDRGNQPQHF	TGTGCCAGCAGTGACAGGGGGAATCAGCCCCAGCATTTT
NA	TRBV5-1	TRBJ2-7	NA	CASSLGTPSYEQYF	TGCGCCAGCAGCTTGGGGACACCTTCCTACGAGCAGTACTTC
NA	TRBV11-1	TRBJ2-1	TRBD2	CASSPRKGLARGEFF	TGTGCCAGCAGCCCCCGGAAGGGACTAGCGAGGGGTGAGTTCTTC
NA	TRBV7-9	TRBJ2-1	NA	CASSLGGFEQFF	TGTGCCAGCAGCTTAGGGGGGTTTGAGCAGTTCTTC
NA	TRBV7-8	TRBJ2-2	NA	CASSLDQGRTITPNTGELFF	TGTGCCAGCAGCTTAGACCAGGGACGTACAATTACCCCGAACACCGGGGAGCTGTTTTTT
once	TRBV28	TRBJ2-7	NA	CASSSGQLSYEQYF	TGTGCCAGCAGCAGCGGACAGCTCTCCTACGAGCAGTACTTC
NA	TRBV19	TRBJ2-6	NA	CASSIVKDISGANVLTF	TGTGCCAGTAGTATAGTGAAGGACATCAGTGGGGCCAACGTCCTGACTTTC